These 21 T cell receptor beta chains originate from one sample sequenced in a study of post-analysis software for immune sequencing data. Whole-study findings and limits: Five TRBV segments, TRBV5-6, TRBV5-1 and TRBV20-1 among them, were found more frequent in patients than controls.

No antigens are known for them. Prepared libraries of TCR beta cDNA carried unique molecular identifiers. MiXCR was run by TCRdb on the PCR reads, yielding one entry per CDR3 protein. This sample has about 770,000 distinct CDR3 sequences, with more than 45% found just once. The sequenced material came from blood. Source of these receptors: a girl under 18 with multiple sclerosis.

The DNA for the CDR3 is TGTGCCATCAGTGAGCCCGGACAGGGTAGGGACAATGAGCAGTTCTTC. It is translated as CAISEPGQGRDNEQFF. The chain links TRBV10-3 to TRBJ2-1; 8 nucleotides agree with TRBD1. The germline CDR1 and CDR2 sequences are ENHRY and SYGVKD. The ends lost 2 bases at V and 5 bases at J; junction bases unmatched: 8. This CDR3 comprises 16 residues.

In DNA, the CDR3 is TGTGCCAGCAGCTTAGTAGTCGGGCTGCCCCCCTACGAGCAGTACTTC. It specifies CASSLVVGLPPYEQYF. V usage is TRBV13 and J usage is TRBJ2-7, with D uncertain. This CDR3 has 16 residues. Trimming left V 1 base short and J 2 bases short, with 15 bases between. CDR1 and CDR2 (germline): PRHDT, FYEKMQ (reference sequence). The whole variable domain, filled in from reference TRBV13 and TRBJ2-7, reads AAGVIQSPRHLIKEKRETATLKCYPIPRHDTVYWYQQGPGQDPQFLISFYEKMQSDKGSIPDRFSAQQFSDYHSELNMSSLELGDSALYFCASSLVVGLPPYEQYFGPGTRLTVT.

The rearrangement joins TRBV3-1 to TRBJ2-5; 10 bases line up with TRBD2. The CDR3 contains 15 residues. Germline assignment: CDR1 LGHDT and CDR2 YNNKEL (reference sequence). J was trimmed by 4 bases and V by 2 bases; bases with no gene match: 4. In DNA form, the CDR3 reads TGTGCCAGCAGCCAACAGCGACTAGCGGGAGAGACCCAGTACTTC. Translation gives CASSQQRLAGETQYF.

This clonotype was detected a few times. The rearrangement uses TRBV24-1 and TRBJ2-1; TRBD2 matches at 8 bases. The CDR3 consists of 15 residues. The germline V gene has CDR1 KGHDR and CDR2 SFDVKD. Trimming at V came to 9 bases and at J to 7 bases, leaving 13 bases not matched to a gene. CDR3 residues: CATHGGDRPGNEQFF. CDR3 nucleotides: TGTGCCACCCACGGGGGGGACCGGCCTGGGAATGAGCAGTTCTTC.

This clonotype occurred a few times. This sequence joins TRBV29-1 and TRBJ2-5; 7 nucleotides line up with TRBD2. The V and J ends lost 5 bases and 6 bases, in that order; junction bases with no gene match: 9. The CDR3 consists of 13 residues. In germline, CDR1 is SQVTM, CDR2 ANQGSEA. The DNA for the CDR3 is TGCAGCGTTCTCCCCGGGGGGATGCAGACCCAGTACTTC. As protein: CSVLPGGMQTQYF.

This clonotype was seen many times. CDR3 sequence: CATQDAGANVLTF. DNA for the CDR3: TGTGCCACCCAGGACGCTGGGGCCAACGTCCTGACTTTC. The chain uses TRBV24-1 and TRBJ2-6; D gene ambiguous. Germline CDR1 and CDR2: KGHDR and SFDVKD. V gave up 9 bases and J gave up 2 bases, with 7 bases separating them. The CDR3 length is 13 residues.

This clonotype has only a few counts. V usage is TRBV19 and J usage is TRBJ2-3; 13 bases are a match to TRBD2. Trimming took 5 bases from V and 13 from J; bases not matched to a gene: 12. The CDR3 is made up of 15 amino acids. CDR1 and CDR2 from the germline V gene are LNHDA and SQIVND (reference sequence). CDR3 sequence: CASSPTSGRAAWEYF. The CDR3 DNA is TGTGCCAGTAGTCCCACTAGCGGGAGGGCCGCGTGGGAGTATTTT.

CDR3: CSVLNRRGEQYF. The CDR3 DNA sequence: TGCAGCGTACTCAATCGGCGTGGCGAGCAGTACTTC. This sequence joins TRBV20-1 and TRBJ2-7; D is undetermined. CDR1 DFQATT and CDR2 SNEGSKA come from the germline V gene (reference sequence). The CDR3 runs 12 residues.

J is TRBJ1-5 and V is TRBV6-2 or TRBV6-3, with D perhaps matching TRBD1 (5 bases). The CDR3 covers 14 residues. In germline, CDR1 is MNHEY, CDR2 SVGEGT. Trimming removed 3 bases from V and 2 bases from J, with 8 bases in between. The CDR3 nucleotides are TGTGCCAGCAGTTATTGGGGGGGCAATCAGCCCCAGCATTTT. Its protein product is CASSYWGGNQPQHF.

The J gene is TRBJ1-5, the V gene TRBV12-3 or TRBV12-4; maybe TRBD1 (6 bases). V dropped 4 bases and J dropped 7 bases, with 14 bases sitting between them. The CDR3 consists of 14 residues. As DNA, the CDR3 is TGTGCCAGCAGTTCGTCAGGGGCAGGGCAGCCCCAGCATTTT. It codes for CASSSSGAGQPQHF.

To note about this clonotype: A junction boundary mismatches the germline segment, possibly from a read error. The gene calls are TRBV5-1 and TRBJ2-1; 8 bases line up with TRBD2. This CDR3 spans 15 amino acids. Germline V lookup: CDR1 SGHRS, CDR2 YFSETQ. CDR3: CASSYSGSHYDEQFF. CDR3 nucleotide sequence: TGCGCCAGCAGCTACAGCGGGAGTCACTACGATGAGCAGTTCTTC.

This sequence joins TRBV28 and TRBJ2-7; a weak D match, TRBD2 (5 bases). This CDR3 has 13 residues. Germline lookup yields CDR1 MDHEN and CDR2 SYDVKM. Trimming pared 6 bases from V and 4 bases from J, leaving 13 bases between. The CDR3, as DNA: TGTGCCAGCAGACTTGGACGGACTTACGAGCAGTACTTC. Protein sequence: CASRLGRTYEQYF.

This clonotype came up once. The CDR3 loop reads CASSLELSTEQYF. The DNA for the CDR3 is TGTGCCAGCAGTTTAGAATTAAGTACCGAGCAGTACTTC. The V call is TRBV27, the J call TRBJ2-7; D unclear. V lost 2 bases to trimming and J lost 6 bases, with 11 bases between them. CDR1 is MNHEY and CDR2 is SMNVEV in the germline V gene (reference sequence). The CDR3 loop spans 13 amino acids.

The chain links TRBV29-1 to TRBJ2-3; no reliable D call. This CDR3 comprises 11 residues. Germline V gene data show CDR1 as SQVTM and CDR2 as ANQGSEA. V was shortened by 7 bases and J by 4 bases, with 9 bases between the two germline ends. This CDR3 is CSALQSDTQYF. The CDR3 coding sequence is TGCAGCGCCCTCCAGTCAGATACGCAGTATTTT.

This CDR3 is CASSLYRAGEQFF. The CDR3 DNA reads as TGTGCCAGCAGCTTATACAGGGCGGGAGAGCAGTTCTTC. This sequence joins TRBV7-2 and TRBJ2-1; D may correspond to TRBD1 or TRBD2 (6 bases each). The V end lost 2 bases, the J end lost 10 bases, and 12 bases lay between the germline ends. CDR1 is SGHTA and CDR2 is FQGNSA in the germline V gene. The CDR3 is made up of 13 amino acids.

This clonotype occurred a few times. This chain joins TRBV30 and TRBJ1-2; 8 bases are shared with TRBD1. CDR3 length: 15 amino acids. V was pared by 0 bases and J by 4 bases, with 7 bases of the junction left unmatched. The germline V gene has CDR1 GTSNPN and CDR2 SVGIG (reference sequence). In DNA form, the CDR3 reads TGTGCCTGGAGTGTAACCCGGACAGGGATCTATGGCTACACCTTC. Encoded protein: CAWSVTRTGIYGYTF.

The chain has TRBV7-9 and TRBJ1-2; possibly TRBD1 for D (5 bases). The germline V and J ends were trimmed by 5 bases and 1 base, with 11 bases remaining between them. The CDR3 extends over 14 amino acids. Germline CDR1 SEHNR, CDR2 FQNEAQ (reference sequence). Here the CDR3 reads CASSRGTVNYGYTF. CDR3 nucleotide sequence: TGTGCCAGCAGCCGGGGGACGGTTAACTATGGCTACACCTTC.

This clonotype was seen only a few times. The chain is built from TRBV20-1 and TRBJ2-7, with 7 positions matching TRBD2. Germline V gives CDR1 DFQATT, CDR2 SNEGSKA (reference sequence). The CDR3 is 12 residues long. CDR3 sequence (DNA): TGCAGCCTGGGACTACGTTCCTACGAGCAGTACTTC. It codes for CSLGLRSYEQYF.

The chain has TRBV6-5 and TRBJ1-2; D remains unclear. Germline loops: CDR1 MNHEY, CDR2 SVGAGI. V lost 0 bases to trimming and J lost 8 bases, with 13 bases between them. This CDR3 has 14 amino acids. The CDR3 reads CASSYSRRFEGYTF. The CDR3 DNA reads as TGTGCCAGCAGTTACTCGCGACGATTTGAGGGCTACACCTTC.

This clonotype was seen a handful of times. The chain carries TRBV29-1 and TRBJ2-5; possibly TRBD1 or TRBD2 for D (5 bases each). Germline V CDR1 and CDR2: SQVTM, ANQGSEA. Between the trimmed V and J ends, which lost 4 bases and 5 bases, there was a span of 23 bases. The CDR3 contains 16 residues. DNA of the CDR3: TGCAGCGTTGGGATTTCACGAGGGGCAGTGGGGGAGACCCAGTACTTC. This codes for CSVGISRGAVGETQYF.

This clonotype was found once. The CDR3 is CSALPSKGRYEQYF. The CDR3 DNA reads TGCAGTGCCCTGCCTTCCAAAGGCCGTTACGAGCAGTACTTC. The chain uses TRBV20-1 and TRBJ2-5; D is unclear. Near its end, the DNA agrees better with TRBJ2-7, so the J call may be wrong. CDR1 and CDR2 (germline): DFQATT, SNEGSKA (reference sequence). The CDR3 extends over 14 amino acids.